These T cell receptor beta chains were read from a single sample in a study of blood T cell repertoires in COVID-19. This table comes from immunoSEQ multiplex PCR, and its TCRdb copy is limited to in-frame clones, with some not included. Of about 76,000 clones listed, roughly 87% are singletons. Sequencing input: peripheral blood. All receptors derive from a man aged 25 to 45 with acute or convalescent COVID-19. CDR3s include the opening cysteine and the closing phenylalanine or tryptophan. The D gene is left open where the match is weak. Not every row has a clone size; where given, it reads once, few, many or a size class.

v_call,d_call,j_call,clone_size,cdr3_nt,cdr3_aa
TRBV6-1,NA,TRBJ1-1,NA,TGTGCCAGCAGTGAAGCGGGGAGGGCCACTGAAGCTTTCTTT,CASSEAGRATEAFF
TRBV20-1,TRBD2,TRBJ2-3,NA,TGCAGTGCTAGTCCCACCCTCGTAGCGGGAGGAATGCCAGATACGCAGTATTTT,CSASPTLVAGGMPDTQYF
TRBV28,NA,TRBJ1-5,NA,TGTGCCAGCAGTTTAGAAAAAAGGAGGCCCCAGCATTTT,CASSLEKRRPQHF
TRBV24-1,NA,TRBJ2-5,NA,TGTGCCACCAGACCTACAGGGACAGAGACCCAGTACTTC,CATRPTGTETQYF
TRBV28,NA,TRBJ1-4,NA,TGTGCCAGCAGAACCGCAGGAGGAGACGTTGAAAAACTGTTTTTT,CASRTAGGDVEKLFF
TRBV27,TRBD2,TRBJ2-1,NA,TGTGCCAGCAGTTATGGGCGGGGGGAGCAGTTCTTC,CASSYGRGEQFF
TRBV5-8,TRBD2,TRBJ2-7,NA,TGTGCCAGCAGCTCGACCAGGACTAGTGCAATCTCCTACGAGCAGTACTTC,CASSSTRTSAISYEQYF
TRBV27,TRBD2,TRBJ2-5,NA,TGTGCCAGCAGTGCCCGACTAGCGGGACGGGTTCAAGAGACCCAGTACTTC,CASSARLAGRVQETQYF
TRBV6-6,TRBD2,TRBJ2-1,NA,TGTGCCAGCACCTCGAGCGGGAGGAAATACAATGAGCAGTTCTTC,CASTSSGRKYNEQFF
TRBV7-2,TRBD1,TRBJ1-1,NA,TGTGCCAGCAGCTTGACAGGGGGCAAGGTGGCGAGCACTGAAGCTTTCTTT,CASSLTGGKVASTEAFF
TRBV9,NA,TRBJ2-3,NA,TGTGCCAGCAGCGGAGGGGGTTTAGCGGATACGCAGTATTTT,CASSGGGLADTQYF
TRBV18,NA,TRBJ2-1,NA,TGTGCCAGCTCACCACCGGCTGGGGGTAGGGGGAATGAGCAGTTCTTC,CASSPPAGGRGNEQFF
TRBV11-2,TRBD1,TRBJ2-3,NA,TGTGCCAGCAGCTTAGGTCTCAGGGGGCGCTGGACAGATACGCAGTATTTT,CASSLGLRGRWTDTQYF
TRBV7-9,NA,TRBJ2-7,NA,TGTGCCAGCAGCTTAGTGGGGGGACCCTACGAGCAGTACTTC,CASSLVGGPYEQYF
TRBV28,TRBD2,TRBJ2-1,NA,TGTGCCAGCAGTTCCAGGACTAGCGGGGGAACCTACAATGAGCAGTTCTTC,CASSSRTSGGTYNEQFF
TRBV13,NA,TRBJ1-2,NA,TGTGCCAGCAGCCGACAGTCAGGGCACCATAACTATGGCTACACCTTC,CASSRQSGHHNYGYTF
TRBV12-5,NA,TRBJ1-6,NA,TGTGCTAGTGGTCCGCCTGGACAGCGCGATTCACCCCTCCACTTT,CASGPPGQRDSPLHF
TRBV7-9,TRBD1,TRBJ1-1,NA,TGTGCCAGCAGCCCCACAGGGGGCTTGAACACTGAAGCTTTCTTT,CASSPTGGLNTEAFF
TRBV3-1/TRBV3-2,NA,TRBJ1-1,NA,TGTGCCAGCAGCGAGGGGGGGGTCGGTGGTGCAGCTTTCTTT,CASSEGGVGGAAFF
TRBV10-2,NA,TRBJ1-1,medium-sized,TGCGCCAGCAGTCAGAGCGGGAACACTGAAGCTTTCTTT,CASSQSGNTEAFF
TRBV30,TRBD2,TRBJ2-6,once,TGTGCCTGGAAGGGAGGGGAGGCTGGGGCCAACGTCCTGACTTTC,CAWKGGEAGANVLTF
TRBV6-5,NA,TRBJ1-6,NA,TGTGCCAGCAGGAATTGGGCTAATTCACCCCTCCACTTT,CASRNWANSPLHF
TRBV19,NA,TRBJ1-1,once,TGTGCCAGTAGTAGAACAGGGAAGGGCTCCATGAACACTGAAGCTTTCTTT,CASSRTGKGSMNTEAFF
TRBV29-1,TRBD1,TRBJ1-2,NA,TGCAGCGTTCCCGGGACAGGGAGCGGCTACACCTTC,CSVPGTGSGYTF
TRBV13,NA,TRBJ2-5,NA,TGTGCCAGCAGCCATGACAGGAGGCAGACCCAGTACTTC,CASSHDRRQTQYF
TRBV28,TRBD1,TRBJ1-2,NA,TGTGCCAGCAGTTACAGGGGCGGCGGCTACACCTTC,CASSYRGGGYTF
TRBV7-3,NA,TRBJ2-5,NA,TGTGCCAGCAGCTTACAACCAGGAGGGCAAGAGACCCAGTACTTC,CASSLQPGGQETQYF
TRBV30,NA,TRBJ1-2,NA,TGTGCCTGGAGTGTAGGAGCTAACTATGGCTACACCTTC,CAWSVGANYGYTF
TRBV6-5,NA,TRBJ1-1,few,TGTGCCAGCAGTTACTCGTCCCGTTTCGAAGCTTTCTTT,CASSYSSRFEAFF
TRBV6-5,NA,TRBJ1-2,NA,TGTGCCAGCAGCTCTGACAGCCGGCTCTATGGCTACACCTTC,CASSSDSRLYGYTF
TRBV6-5,TRBD2,TRBJ2-1,NA,TGTGCCAGCAGCCAAAGCTTAACTAGCGTCGATGAGCAGTTCTTC,CASSQSLTSVDEQFF
TRBV24-1,TRBD2,TRBJ2-3,NA,TGTGCCACCAGTGACCCCGGGACTAGCGGGAGCGATACGCAGTATTTT,CATSDPGTSGSDTQYF
TRBV4-2,NA,TRBJ1-1,many,TGTGCCAGCAGCCAATCTCGGCGGGCTTTCTTT,CASSQSRRAFF
TRBV7-9,TRBD1,TRBJ1-4,NA,TGTGCCAGCAGTCGTTCAGGGGGTGAAAAACTGTTTTTT,CASSRSGGEKLFF
TRBV28,NA,TRBJ1-1,NA,TGTGCCAGCAGTTTAGAGAAGGGGGTAGGAACTGAAGCTTTCTTT,CASSLEKGVGTEAFF
TRBV28,NA,TRBJ2-7,NA,TGTGCCAGCAGCGAAAGATCAGACTCCTACGAGCAGTACTTC,CASSERSDSYEQYF
TRBV4-3,TRBD2,TRBJ2-7,NA,TGCGCCAGCAGCCAAGAAAAAGCTAGCGGGTTCTCCTACGAGCAGTACTTC,CASSQEKASGFSYEQYF
TRBV2,TRBD2,TRBJ2-1,NA,TGTGCCAGCAAGGGGGACGGGAGGGGAGGCGGGCAGTTCTTC,CASKGDGRGGGQFF
TRBV6-5,NA,TRBJ2-7,NA,TGTGCCAGCGAGGGCGCTGCTGGCTACGAGCAGTACTTC,CASEGAAGYEQYF
TRBV9,NA,TRBJ2-2,NA,TGTGCCAGCAGCGGGGGGACATCGAACACCGGGGAGCTGTTTTTT,CASSGGTSNTGELFF
TRBV28,NA,TRBJ2-3,NA,TGTGCCAGCAGTTTACGAGATACGCAGTATTTT,CASSLRDTQYF
TRBV14,NA,TRBJ2-1,NA,TGTGCCAGCAGCCAAGACGCCGTAGCCCAATGGTCGAGTGAGCAGTTCTTC,CASSQDAVAQWSSEQFF
TRBV19,NA,TRBJ2-5,NA,TGTGCCAGTAGGGGGGCTTCAGGGTCACAAGAGACCCAGTACTTC,CASRGASGSQETQYF
TRBV28,NA,TRBJ1-5,NA,TGTGCCAGTCAGGGGCGGATGGACAATCAGCCCCAGCATTTT,CASQGRMDNQPQHF
TRBV18,TRBD2,TRBJ2-7,NA,TGTGCCAGCTCACTAGGACTAGCGGGAGTATCCGAGCAGTACTTC,CASSLGLAGVSEQYF
TRBV7-2,TRBD2,TRBJ2-1,NA,TGTGCCAGCATCCCAGGCGGGAGTCTCAATGAGCAGTTCTTC,CASIPGGSLNEQFF
TRBV30,NA,TRBJ1-4,NA,TGTGCCTGGAGCCCCGGGGAAAAACTGTTTTTT,CAWSPGEKLFF
TRBV19,TRBD2,TRBJ2-7,many,TGTGCCAGTAGCCTCCTGGGCGGGAGGGTAGACGAGCAGTACTTC,CASSLLGGRVDEQYF
TRBV10-3,NA,TRBJ1-5,NA,TGTGCCATCAGTGAGGGGCAGGAAAATCAGCCCCAGCATTTT,CAISEGQENQPQHF
TRBV3-1/TRBV3-2,TRBD1,TRBJ2-5,NA,TGTGCCAGCAGCGGGGGACAGGGCCTTGAGACCCAGTACTTC,CASSGGQGLETQYF
TRBV3-1/TRBV3-2,TRBD2,TRBJ2-3,NA,TGTGCCAGCAGCCAAGAGGGGCTAGCGGGAGTTCCAGATACGCAGTATTTT,CASSQEGLAGVPDTQYF
TRBV6-2/TRBV6-3,NA,TRBJ1-5,NA,TGTGCCAGCAGCGACATGGATCAGCCCCAGCATTTT,CASSDMDQPQHF
TRBV18,TRBD1,TRBJ2-2,NA,TGTGCCAGCTCAGAGGACAGGGTCGGCGGGGAGCTGTTTTTT,CASSEDRVGGELFF
TRBV5-1,TRBD2,TRBJ2-1,NA,TGCGCCAGCAGCCCGCTGGCTAGCGGCCTCCAGGGCGGGTCCTACAATGAGCAGTTCTTC,CASSPLASGLQGGSYNEQFF
TRBV11-2,TRBD2,TRBJ2-1,NA,TGTGCCAGCAGCCCTGGGACTAGCGGCAATGAGCAGTTCTTC,CASSPGTSGNEQFF
TRBV7-3,NA,TRBJ2-3,once,TGTGCCAGCAGCTTAAAAGCCTCCCCGAATACGCAGTATTTT,CASSLKASPNTQYF
TRBV4-1,NA,TRBJ1-2,NA,TGCGCCAGCCATTCTACCGGGTCCAAATATGGCTACACCTTC,CASHSTGSKYGYTF
TRBV4-1,TRBD2,TRBJ2-3,NA,TGCGCCAGCAGCAACCCGGGACTAGAGAGAGATACGCAGTATTTT,CASSNPGLERDTQYF
TRBV7-8,TRBD1,TRBJ1-2,once,TGTGCCAGCAGCTTGGACAGGGTAGCTAACTATGGCTACACCTTC,CASSLDRVANYGYTF
TRBV28,NA,TRBJ2-6,NA,TGTGCCAGCAGTTTTGTGGGAGTAACAGCTGGGGCCAACGTCCTGACTTTC,CASSFVGVTAGANVLTF